This is a list of T cell receptor beta chains from one sample in a study of chemoradiotherapy in HPV16-positive cancers. Clones were read by immunoSEQ multiplex PCR, and TCRdb kept only the in-frame ones, dropping some. This table holds roughly 1,800 clones, 90% to 96% found once. This specimen consisted of tumor tissue, obtained from a patient who underwent chemoradiotherapy. Source of these receptors: a human donor with HPV-associated anogenital cancer. Both conserved end residues are part of each CDR3. Fields, in order: V gene, clone size, J gene, CDR3 protein. Only part of the rows carry a size: once, few, many, or a class if the clone is expanded.

v_call: TRBV7-7; clone_size: .; j_call: TRBJ2-5; cdr3_aa: CASSQGPEETQYF
v_call: TRBV28; clone_size: .; j_call: TRBJ1-2; cdr3_aa: CASSSSANGYTF
v_call: TRBV2; clone_size: .; j_call: .; cdr3_aa: CASRVQGFSYEQYF
v_call: TRBV2; clone_size: .; j_call: TRBJ2-5; cdr3_aa: CASSVSFKETQYF
v_call: TRBV10-2; clone_size: .; j_call: TRBJ2-1; cdr3_aa: CASSESSLNEQFF
v_call: TRBV28; clone_size: .; j_call: TRBJ2-7; cdr3_aa: CASGRTPTYEQYF
v_call: TRBV7-9; clone_size: .; j_call: TRBJ1-5; cdr3_aa: CASSLGGGQEDF
v_call: TRBV2; clone_size: .; j_call: TRBJ2-2; cdr3_aa: CASSEARTNTGELFF
v_call: TRBV7-2; clone_size: .; j_call: TRBJ2-7; cdr3_aa: CASSLAQGYYEQYF
v_call: TRBV28; clone_size: .; j_call: TRBJ1-5; cdr3_aa: CASSRQGYNQPQHF
v_call: TRBV7-6; clone_size: once; j_call: TRBJ1-3; cdr3_aa: CASSLAAPGGLGNTIYF